This T cell receptor beta chain was identified during a study of blood T cell repertoires in COVID-19. Study summary: There were acute and convalescent COVID-19 samples, and they came from the United States, Italy and Spain. T cells, B-cell-depleted T cells, or PBMCs supplied cDNA or gDNA.

This clone was observed a handful of times. The authors' processing: Researchers report that nucleated cell counts were estimated from reference gene primer amplification. Clones were read by immunoSEQ multiplex PCR, and TCRdb kept only the in-frame ones, dropping some. Clonal size and the V and J genes are those of that table, whereas D and trimming came from the DNA. The sample carries around 100,000 clones, roughly 85% recorded once. The CDR3 runs 14 residues. Trimming cost V 11 bases and J 2 bases, with 19 bases left between them. Germline V gives CDR1 MGHDK, CDR2 SYGVNS. Sequencing was carried out using peripheral blood. This chain uses TRBV25-1 with TRBJ2-7, with D maybe TRBD1 (5 bases). The receptor's source is a man aged 50 to 59 with active COVID-19. CDR3: CAVRQSEVPYEQYF. In DNA form, the CDR3 reads TGTGCCGTCAGACAGTCCGAGGTTCCCTACGAGCAGTACTTC.